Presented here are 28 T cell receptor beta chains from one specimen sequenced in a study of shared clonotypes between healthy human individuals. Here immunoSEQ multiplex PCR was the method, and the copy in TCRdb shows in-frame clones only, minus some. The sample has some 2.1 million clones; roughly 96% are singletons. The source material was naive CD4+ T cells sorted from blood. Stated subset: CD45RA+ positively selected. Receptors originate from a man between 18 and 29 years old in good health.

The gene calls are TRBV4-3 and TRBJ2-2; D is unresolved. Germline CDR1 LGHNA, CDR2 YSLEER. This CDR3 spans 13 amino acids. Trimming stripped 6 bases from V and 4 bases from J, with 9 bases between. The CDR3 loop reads CASSYGSTGELFF. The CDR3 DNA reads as TGCGCCAGCAGTTATGGTTCCACCGGGGAGCTGTTTTTT.

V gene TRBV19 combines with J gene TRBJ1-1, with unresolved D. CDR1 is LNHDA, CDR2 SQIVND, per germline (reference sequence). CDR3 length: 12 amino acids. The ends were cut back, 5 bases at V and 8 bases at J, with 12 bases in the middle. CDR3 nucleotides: TGTGCCAGTAGTGCCCAGAGTTCCGAAGCTTTCTTT. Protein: CASSAQSSEAFF.

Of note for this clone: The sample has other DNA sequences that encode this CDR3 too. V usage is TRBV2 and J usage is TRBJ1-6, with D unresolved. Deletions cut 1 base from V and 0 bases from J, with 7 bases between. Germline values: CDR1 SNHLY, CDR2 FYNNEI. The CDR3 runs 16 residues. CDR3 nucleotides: TGTGCCAGCAGTGAAGTCCCTAGCTCCTATAATTCACCCCTCCACTTT. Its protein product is CASSEVPSSYNSPLHF.

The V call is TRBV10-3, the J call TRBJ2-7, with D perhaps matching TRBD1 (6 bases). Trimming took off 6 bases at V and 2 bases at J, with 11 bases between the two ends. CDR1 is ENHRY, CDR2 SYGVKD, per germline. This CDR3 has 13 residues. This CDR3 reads CAISLQGTYEQYF. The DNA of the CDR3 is TGTGCCATCAGCCTACAGGGAACCTACGAGCAGTACTTC.

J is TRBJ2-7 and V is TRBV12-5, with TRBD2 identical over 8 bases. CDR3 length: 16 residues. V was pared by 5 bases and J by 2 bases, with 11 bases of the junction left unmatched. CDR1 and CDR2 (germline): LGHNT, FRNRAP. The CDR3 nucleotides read TGTGCTAGTGGTCCCGGTGGTAGCGGGACTACCTACGAGCAGTACTTC. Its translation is CASGPGGSGTTYEQYF.

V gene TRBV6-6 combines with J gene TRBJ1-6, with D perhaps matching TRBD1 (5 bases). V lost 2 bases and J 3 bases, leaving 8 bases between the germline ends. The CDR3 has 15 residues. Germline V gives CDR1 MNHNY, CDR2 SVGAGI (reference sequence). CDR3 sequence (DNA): TGTGCCAGCAGTTACATCGACAGCTATAATTCACCCCTCCACTTT. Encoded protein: CASSYIDSYNSPLHF.

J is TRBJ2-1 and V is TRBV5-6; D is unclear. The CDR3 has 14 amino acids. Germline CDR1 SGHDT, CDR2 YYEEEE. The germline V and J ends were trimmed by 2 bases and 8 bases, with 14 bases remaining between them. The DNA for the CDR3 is TGTGCCAGCAGCTTTTTGTCTGGGAAACATGAGCAGTTCTTC. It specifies CASSFLSGKHEQFF. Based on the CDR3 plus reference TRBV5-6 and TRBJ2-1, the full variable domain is DAGVTQSPTHLIKTRGQQVTLRCSPKSGHDTVSWYQQALGQGPQFIFQYYEEEERQRGNFPDRFSGHQFPNYSSELNVNALLLGDSALYLCASSFLSGKHEQFFGPGTRLTVL.

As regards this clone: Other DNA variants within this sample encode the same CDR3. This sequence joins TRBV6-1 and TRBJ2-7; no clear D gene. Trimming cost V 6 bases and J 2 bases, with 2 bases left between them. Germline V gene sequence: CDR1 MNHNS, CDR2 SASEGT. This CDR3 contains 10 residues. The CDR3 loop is CASRTYEQYF. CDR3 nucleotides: TGTGCCAGCAGGACCTACGAGCAGTACTTC.

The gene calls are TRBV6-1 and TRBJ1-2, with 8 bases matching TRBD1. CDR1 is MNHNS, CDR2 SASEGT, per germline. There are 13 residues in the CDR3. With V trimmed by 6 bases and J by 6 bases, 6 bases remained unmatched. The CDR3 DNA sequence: TGTGCCAGCAGGAACGCAGGGGGCAATGGCTACACCTTC. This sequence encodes CASRNAGGNGYTF.

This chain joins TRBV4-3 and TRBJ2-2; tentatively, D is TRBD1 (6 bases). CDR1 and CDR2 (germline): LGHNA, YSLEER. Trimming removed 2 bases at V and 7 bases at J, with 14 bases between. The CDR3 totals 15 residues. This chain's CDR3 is CASSQNQGFGGELFF. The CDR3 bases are TGCGCCAGCAGCCAAAACCAGGGGTTCGGCGGGGAGCTGTTTTTT.

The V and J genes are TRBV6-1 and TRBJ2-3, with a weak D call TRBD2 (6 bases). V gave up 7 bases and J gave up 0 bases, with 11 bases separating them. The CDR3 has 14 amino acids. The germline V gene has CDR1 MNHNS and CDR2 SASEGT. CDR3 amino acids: CASIVGGSTDTQYF. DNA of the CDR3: TGTGCCAGCATTGTGGGAGGTAGCACAGATACGCAGTATTTT.

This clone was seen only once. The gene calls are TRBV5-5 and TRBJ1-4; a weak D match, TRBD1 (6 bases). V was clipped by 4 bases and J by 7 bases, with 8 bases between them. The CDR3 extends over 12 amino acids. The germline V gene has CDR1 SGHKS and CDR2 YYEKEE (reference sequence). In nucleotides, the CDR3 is TGTGCCAGCAGCCGGACAGCTGAAAAACTGTTTTTT. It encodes CASSRTAEKLFF.

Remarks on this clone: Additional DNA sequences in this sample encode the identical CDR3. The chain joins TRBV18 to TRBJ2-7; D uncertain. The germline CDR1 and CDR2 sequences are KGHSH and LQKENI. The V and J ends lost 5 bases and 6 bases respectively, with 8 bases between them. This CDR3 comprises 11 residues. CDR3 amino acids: CASSSLGEQYF. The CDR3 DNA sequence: TGTGCCAGCTCATCTCTGGGCGAGCAGTACTTC.

The CDR3 is CAVNPGVGYNEQFF. For the CDR3, the DNA is TGTGCCGTGAACCCAGGGGTGGGTTATAATGAGCAGTTCTTC. The chain combines TRBV10-3 with TRBJ2-1, with a possible D match to TRBD1 (6 bases). Trimming took 11 bases from V and 7 from J, leaving 21 bases between them. Germline loops: CDR1 ENHRY, CDR2 SYGVKD. This CDR3 has 14 residues.

CDR3 loop: CASSQEEGKGNYGYTF. CDR3 nucleotides: TGTGCCAGCAGCCAAGAAGAGGGGAAGGGAAACTATGGCTACACCTTC. The chain links TRBV4-2 to TRBJ1-2; D is perhaps TRBD1 (5 bases). The CDR3 is 16 amino acids. Looked up from germline, CDR1 is LGHNA and CDR2 is YNFKEQ. Trimming took 0 bases from V and 2 from J, leaving 13 bases between them.

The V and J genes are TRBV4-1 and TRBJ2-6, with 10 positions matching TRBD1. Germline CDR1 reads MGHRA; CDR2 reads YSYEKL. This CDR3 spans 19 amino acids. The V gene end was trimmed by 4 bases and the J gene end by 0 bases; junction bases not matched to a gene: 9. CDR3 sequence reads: CASSRIPGQGNSGANVLTF. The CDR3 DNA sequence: TGCGCCAGCAGCCGCATACCGGGACAGGGGAACTCTGGGGCCAACGTCCTGACTTTC.

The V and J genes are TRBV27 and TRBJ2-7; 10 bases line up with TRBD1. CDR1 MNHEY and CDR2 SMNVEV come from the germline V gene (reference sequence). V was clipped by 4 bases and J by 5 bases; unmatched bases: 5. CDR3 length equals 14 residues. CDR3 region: CASSSWDRGNEQYF. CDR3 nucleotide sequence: TGTGCCAGCAGTTCTTGGGACAGGGGTAACGAGCAGTACTTC.

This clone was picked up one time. The CDR3, as DNA: TGCGCCAGCAGCCAAGATCCCAATGAAAAACTGTTTTTT. Protein: CASSQDPNEKLFF. The rearrangement joins TRBV4-1 to TRBJ1-4; D unclear. CDR3 length equals 13 residues. The V and J ends lost 0 bases and 5 bases respectively, with 4 bases between them. Germline CDR1 is MGHRA and CDR2 is YSYEKL.

CDR3 DNA sequence: TGTGCCAGCAGTAACTACAGGGTCGGGGGCACAGATACGCAGTATTTT. Its translation: CASSNYRVGGTDTQYF. The V call is TRBV6-5, the J call TRBJ2-3, with a weak D call TRBD1 (6 bases). Germline loops: CDR1 MNHEY, CDR2 SVGAGI. Trimming removed 5 bases at V and 1 base at J, with 16 bases between. The CDR3 extends over 16 amino acids.

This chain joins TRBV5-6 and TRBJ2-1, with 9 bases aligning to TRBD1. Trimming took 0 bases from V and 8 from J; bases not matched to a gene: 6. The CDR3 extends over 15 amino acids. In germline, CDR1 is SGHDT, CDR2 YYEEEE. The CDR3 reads CASSLEGTGTDEQFF. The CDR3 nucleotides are TGTGCCAGCAGCTTGGAGGGGACAGGGACCGATGAGCAGTTCTTC.

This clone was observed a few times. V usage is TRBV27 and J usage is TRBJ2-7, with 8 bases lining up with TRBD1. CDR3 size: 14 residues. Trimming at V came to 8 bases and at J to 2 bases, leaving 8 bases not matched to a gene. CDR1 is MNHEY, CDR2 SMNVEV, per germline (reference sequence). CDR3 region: CASSARDRTYEQYF. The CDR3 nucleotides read TGTGCCAGCTCCGCCCGGGACAGGACCTACGAGCAGTACTTC.

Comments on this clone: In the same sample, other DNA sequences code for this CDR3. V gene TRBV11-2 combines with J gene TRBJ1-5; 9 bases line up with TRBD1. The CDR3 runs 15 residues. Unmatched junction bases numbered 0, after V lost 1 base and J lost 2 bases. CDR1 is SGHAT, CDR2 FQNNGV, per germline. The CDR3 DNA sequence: TGTGCCAGCAGCTTAGGGACAGGGGGCAATCAGCCCCAGCATTTT. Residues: CASSLGTGGNQPQHF.

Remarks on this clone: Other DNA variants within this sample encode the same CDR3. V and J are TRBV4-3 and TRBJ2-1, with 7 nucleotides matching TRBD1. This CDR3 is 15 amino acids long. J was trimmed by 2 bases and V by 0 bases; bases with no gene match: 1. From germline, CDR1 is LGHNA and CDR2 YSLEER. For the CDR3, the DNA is TGCGCCAGCAGCCAAGACCAGGGGGCCTACAATGAGCAGTTCTTC. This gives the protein CASSQDQGAYNEQFF.

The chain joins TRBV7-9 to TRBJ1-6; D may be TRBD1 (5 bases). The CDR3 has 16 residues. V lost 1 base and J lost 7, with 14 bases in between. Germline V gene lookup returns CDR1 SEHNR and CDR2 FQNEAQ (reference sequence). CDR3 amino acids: CASSLVLAGSNSPLHF. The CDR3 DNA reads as TGTGCCAGCAGCTTAGTTTTAGCAGGGAGCAATTCACCCCTCCACTTT. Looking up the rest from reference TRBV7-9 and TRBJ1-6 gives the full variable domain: DTGVSQNPRHKITKRGQNVTFRCDPISEHNRLYWYRQTLGQGPEFLTYFQNEAQLEKSRLLSDRFSAERPKGSFSTLEIQRTEQGDSAMYLCASSLVLAGSNSPLHFGNGTRLTVT.

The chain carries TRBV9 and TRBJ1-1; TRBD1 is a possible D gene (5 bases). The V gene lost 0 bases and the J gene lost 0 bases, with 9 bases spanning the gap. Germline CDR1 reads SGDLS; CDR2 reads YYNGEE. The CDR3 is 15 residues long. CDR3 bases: TGTGCCAGCAGCGTAGACGGGGCCTTGAACACTGAAGCTTTCTTT. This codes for CASSVDGALNTEAFF.

CDR3 protein: CASSLPTGDRLDGYTF. CDR3 in DNA: TGCGCCAGCAGCTTGCCGACAGGGGATCGACTGGACGGCTACACCTTC. The rearrangement joins TRBV5-1 to TRBJ1-2, with 8 bases identical to TRBD1. From germline, CDR1 is SGHRS and CDR2 YFSETQ. This CDR3 comprises 16 residues. Trimming removed 1 base from V and 8 bases from J; junction bases left unmatched: 13.

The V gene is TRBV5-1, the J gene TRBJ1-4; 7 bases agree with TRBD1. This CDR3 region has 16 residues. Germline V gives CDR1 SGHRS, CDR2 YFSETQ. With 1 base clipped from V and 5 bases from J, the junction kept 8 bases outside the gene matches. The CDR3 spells CASSLTPVQGNEKLFF. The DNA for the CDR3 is TGCGCCAGCAGCTTGACTCCGGTACAGGGGAATGAAAAACTGTTTTTT. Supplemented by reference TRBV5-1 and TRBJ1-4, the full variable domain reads KAGVTQTPRYLIKTRGQQVTLSCSPISGHRSVSWYQQTPGQGLQFLFEYFSETQRNKGNFPGRFSGRQFSNSRSEMNVSTLELGDSALYLCASSLTPVQGNEKLFFGSGTQLSVL.

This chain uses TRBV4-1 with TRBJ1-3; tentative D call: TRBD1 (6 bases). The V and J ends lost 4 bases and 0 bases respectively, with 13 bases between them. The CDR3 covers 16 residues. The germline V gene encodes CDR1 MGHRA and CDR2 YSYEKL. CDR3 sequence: CASSLIGGSSGNTIYF. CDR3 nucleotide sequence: TGCGCCAGCAGCCTCATAGGGGGGAGCTCTGGAAACACCATATATTTT.